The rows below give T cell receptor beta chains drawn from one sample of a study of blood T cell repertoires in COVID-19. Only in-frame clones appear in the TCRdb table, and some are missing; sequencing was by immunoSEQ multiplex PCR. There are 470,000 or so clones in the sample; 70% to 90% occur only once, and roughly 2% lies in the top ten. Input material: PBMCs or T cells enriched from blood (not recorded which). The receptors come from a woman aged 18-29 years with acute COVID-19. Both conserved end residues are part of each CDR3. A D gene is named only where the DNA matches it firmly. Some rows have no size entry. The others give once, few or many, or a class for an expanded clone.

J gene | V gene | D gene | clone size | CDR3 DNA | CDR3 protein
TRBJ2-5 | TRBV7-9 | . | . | TGTGCCAGCAGCCCGATGCTATGGGAGACCCAGTACTTC | CASSPMLWETQYF
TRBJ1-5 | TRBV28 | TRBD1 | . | TGTGCCAGCAGAGTGGGACAGGGGACGCCCCAGCATTTT | CASRVGQGTPQHF
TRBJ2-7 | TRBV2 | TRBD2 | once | TGTGCCAGCAATTTAGCGGGGGGCCGATACGAGCAGTACTTC | CASNLAGGRYEQYF
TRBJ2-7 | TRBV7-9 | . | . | TGTGCCAGCAGCTCTGTTGGCAGGGACTACGAGCAGTACTTC | CASSSVGRDYEQYF
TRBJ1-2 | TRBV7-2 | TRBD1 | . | TGTGCCAGCAGGGAACCGGGACAGGACTATGGCTACACCTTC | CASREPGQDYGYTF
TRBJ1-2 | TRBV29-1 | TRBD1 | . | TGCAGCGTTGAGAGTAACAGGGGATCCCTAAACTATGGCTACACCTTC | CSVESNRGSLNYGYTF
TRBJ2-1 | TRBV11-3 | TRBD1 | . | TGTGCCAGCAGCTTATCACAGGGGGCTGGAATGGGTGAGCAGTTCTTC | CASSLSQGAGMGEQFF
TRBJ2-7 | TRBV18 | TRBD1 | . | TGTGCCAGCTCACGACGACAGGGTGTCGGCGAGCAGTACTTC | CASSRRQGVGEQYF
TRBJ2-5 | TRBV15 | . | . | TGTGCCACCAGCAGTGGGTACGGGAGTCTAGAGACCCAGTACTTC | CATSSGYGSLETQYF
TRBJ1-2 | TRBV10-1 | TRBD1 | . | TGCGCCACCATTTTCAGGGGGAATGGCTACACCTTC | CATIFRGNGYTF
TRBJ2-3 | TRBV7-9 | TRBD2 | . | TGTGCCAGCAGCCCGATCGGCGGGGGATGGGATACGCAGTATTTT | CASSPIGGGWDTQYF
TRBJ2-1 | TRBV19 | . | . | TGTGCCAGTCCCCGTTTGGCACTACCCTCCAATGAGCAGTTCTTC | CASPRLALPSNEQFF
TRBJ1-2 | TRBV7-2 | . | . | TGTGCCAGCAGCCCGTTGCGAGCTAACTATGGCTACACCTTC | CASSPLRANYGYTF
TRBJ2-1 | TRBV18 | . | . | TGTGCCAGCTCATGGGGGACACTCACCCGGAATGAGCAGTTCTTC | CASSWGTLTRNEQFF
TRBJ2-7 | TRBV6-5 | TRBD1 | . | TGTGCCAGCATTGGGACAGGGAGGCGGGAGCAGTACTTC | CASIGTGRREQYF